These 22 T cell receptor beta chains came from one sample sequenced in a study of blood T cell repertoires in COVID-19. TCRdb keeps only in-frame clones here, not all; method: immunoSEQ multiplex PCR. The sample consists of 250,000 to 300,000 clones, roughly 91% of them appearing once. Source material: PBMCs or T cells enriched from blood (not recorded which). The receptors derive from a middle-aged woman with acute COVID-19.

The chain couples TRBV5-1 to TRBJ1-2, with D hard to call. CDR1 is SGHRS and CDR2 is YFSETQ in the germline V gene. V gave up 1 base and J gave up 2 bases, with 12 bases separating them. This CDR3 contains 15 residues. In DNA form, the CDR3 reads TGCGCCAGCAGCTTGTCCGGGAATACAAACTATGGCTACACCTTC. Translated, it gives CASSLSGNTNYGYTF.

The sample holds one count of this clone. The rearrangement links TRBV7-9 to TRBJ2-1; 11 bases line up with TRBD2. Germline V lookup: CDR1 SEHNR, CDR2 FQNEAQ (reference sequence). Germline trimming cut 4 bases from V and 6 bases from J; bases unmatched to any gene: 5. This CDR3 is 15 amino acids long. The CDR3 spells CASSWRLAGGNEQFF. The CDR3 DNA reads TGTGCCAGCAGCTGGCGGCTAGCGGGAGGCAATGAGCAGTTCTTC.

This chain uses TRBV5-1 with TRBJ1-1, with 8 bases lining up with TRBD1. This CDR3 is 15 amino acids long. Losses at the gene ends were 4 bases for V and 4 bases for J; bases not matched to a gene: 9. Germline V gene sequence: CDR1 SGHRS, CDR2 YFSETQ. CDR3 in DNA: TGCGCCAGCAGCCATTTGGACAGGGATAGCACTGAAGCTTTCTTT. Amino acids: CASSHLDRDSTEAFF.

As regards this clone: Other DNA variants within this sample encode the same CDR3. J is TRBJ2-7 and V is TRBV7-2; D unclear. This CDR3 is built from 12 residues. The V gene's germline CDR1 is SGHTA and CDR2 FQGNSA. Trimming stripped 5 bases from V and 1 base from J, with 6 bases between. The CDR3: CASSPNSYEQYF. Here the CDR3 DNA reads TGTGCCAGCAGCCCTAATTCCTACGAGCAGTACTTC.

The chain couples TRBV29-1 to TRBJ2-5, with D possibly matching TRBD1 (9 bases). V shed 7 bases and J shed 5 bases, with 20 bases lying between them. In germline, CDR1 is SQVTM, CDR2 ANQGSEA. CDR3 size: 14 residues. CDR3 in DNA: TGCAGCGGAGCGGACAGGGGCGGGAGGGAGACCCAGTACTTC. It translates to CSGADRGGRETQYF.

V and J are TRBV18 and TRBJ1-1; the D gene is possibly TRBD1 (6 bases). The V gene lost 3 bases and the J gene lost 1 base, with 9 bases spanning the gap. In germline, CDR1 is KGHSH, CDR2 LQKENI. CDR3 size: 14 residues. The CDR3 DNA follows: TGTGCCAGCTCACCCGTGACAGGGAACACTGAAGCTTTCTTT. Translated, it gives CASSPVTGNTEAFF.

J is TRBJ2-5 and V is TRBV5-8, with TRBD2 identical over 13 bases. The V and J ends lost 5 bases and 5 bases, in that order; junction bases with no gene match: 6. This CDR3 contains 15 residues. Germline V gives CDR1 SGHTS, CDR2 YDEGEE. The CDR3 DNA reads as TGTGCCAGCAGGACCGGGACTAGCGGGGTGGAGACCCAGTACTTC. As protein: CASRTGTSGVETQYF. The variable domain in full, with the rest retrieved from reference TRBV5-8 and TRBJ2-5, is EAGVTQSPTHLIKTRGQQATLRCSPISGHTSVYWYQQALGLGLQFLLWYDEGEERNRGNFPPRFSGRQFPNYSSELNVNALELEDSALYLCASRTGTSGVETQYFGPGTRLLVL.

The chain recombines TRBV7-6 with TRBJ1-1; 9 nucleotides line up with TRBD1. The CDR3 loop spans 15 amino acids. Per the germline V gene, CDR1 is SGHVS and CDR2 is FNYEAQ. The V segment lost 5 bases and the J segment 4 bases; nucleotides outside the gene matches: 8. CDR3 in DNA: TGTGCCAGCAGCGACACAGGGGGCCTGTCCACTGAAGCTTTCTTT. This gives the protein CASSDTGGLSTEAFF.

The chain employs TRBV11-2 and TRBJ1-4; 8 bases are a match to TRBD1. Per the germline V gene, CDR1 is SGHAT and CDR2 is FQNNGV. The CDR3 has 15 amino acids. Losses at the gene ends were 3 bases for V and 8 bases for J; bases not matched to a gene: 8. CDR3 nucleotides: TGTGCCAGCAGCTTGTGGGCAGGGGGCTTGGAAAAACTGTTTTTT. Translating it yields CASSLWAGGLEKLFF.

A note on this clone: A read error may account for a junction end that differs from germline. The J gene is TRBJ1-1, the V gene TRBV2; a weak D match, TRBD1 (5 bases). Germline V CDR1 and CDR2: SNHLY, FYNNEI. This CDR3 region has 13 residues. The CDR3 nucleotides read TGTGCCAGCTGTGAGGGGCTGAACACTGAAGCTTTCTTT. The encoded protein is CASCEGLNTEAFF.

CDR3 region: CASSYSRGSNQPQHF. CDR3 in DNA: TGTGCCAGCAGTTATAGCAGGGGTAGCAATCAGCCCCAGCATTTT. This chain joins TRBV27 and TRBJ1-5; TRBD1 is a possible D gene (6 bases). Germline V lookup: CDR1 MNHEY, CDR2 SMNVEV (reference sequence). Trimming removed 4 bases at V and 0 bases at J, with 10 bases between. The CDR3 totals 15 residues.

This clone was picked up one time. The V and J genes are TRBV15 and TRBJ1-1; D remains unclear. Trimming removed 4 bases from V and 2 bases from J, with 5 bases in between. CDR3 length: 12 amino acids. Germline assignment: CDR1 LNHNV and CDR2 YYDKDF (reference sequence). Here the CDR3 DNA reads TGTGCCACCAGCACCTACAACACTGAAGCTTTCTTT. Translating it yields CATSTYNTEAFF.

This clone was detected many times. The rearrangement uses TRBV5-6 and TRBJ1-2; D remains ambiguous. CDR1 is SGHDT and CDR2 is YYEEEE in the germline V gene. The length of the CDR3 is 13 residues. V gave up 3 bases and J gave up 3 bases, with 9 bases separating them. In nucleotides, the CDR3 is TGTGCCAGCAGCTCCGACGGAGACTATGGCTACACCTTC. It is translated as CASSSDGDYGYTF.

The chain links TRBV5-6 to TRBJ2-1, with a tentative D call TRBD2 (5 bases). The germline V gene encodes CDR1 SGHDT and CDR2 YYEEEE. V lost 4 bases and J lost 0, with 11 bases in between. The CDR3 has 15 residues. The CDR3 region is CASSPGFLSYNEQFF. The CDR3 nucleotides read TGTGCCAGCAGCCCGGGGTTCCTCTCCTACAATGAGCAGTTCTTC.

The count of this clone is one. The chain is built from TRBV29-1 and TRBJ2-3; 12 nucleotides agree with TRBD2. V lost 6 bases and J lost 2; bases outside the gene matches: 12. This CDR3 region has 17 residues. Looked up from germline, CDR1 is SQVTM and CDR2 is ANQGSEA. CDR3 protein: CSVRTHWTSGDTDTQYF. DNA for the CDR3: TGCAGCGTCCGGACTCACTGGACTAGCGGGGACACAGATACGCAGTATTTT.

The chain joins TRBV28 to TRBJ2-1; TRBD2 matches at 13 bases. V lost 6 bases, J lost 9 bases, and 8 bases stayed unmatched. Germline CDR1 is MDHEN and CDR2 is SYDVKM. This CDR3 region has 15 residues. This chain's CDR3 is CASRPTSGGAFEQFF. The CDR3 DNA sequence: TGTGCCAGCAGACCAACTAGCGGGGGGGCATTTGAGCAGTTCTTC.

The gene calls are TRBV18 and TRBJ2-3; 10 bases align to TRBD2. Germline trimming cut 3 bases from V and 2 bases from J; bases unmatched to any gene: 11. The CDR3 is made up of 18 amino acids. From germline, CDR1 is KGHSH and CDR2 LQKENI. The CDR3 sequence is CASSPISGRARATDTQYF. DNA of the CDR3: TGTGCCAGCTCACCTATAAGCGGGAGGGCCAGGGCCACAGATACGCAGTATTTT.

CDR3 amino acids: CASTSSYEQYF. The CDR3 nucleotides are TGTGCCAGCACCAGCTCCTACGAGCAGTACTTC. The chain combines TRBV28 with TRBJ2-7; D call uncertain. This CDR3 spans 11 amino acids. CDR1 MDHEN and CDR2 SYDVKM come from the germline V gene. Trimming removed 7 bases from V and 0 bases from J, with 4 bases in between.

CDR3 coding DNA: TGTGCCGTACAGGGTCAAGGGAACACTGAAGCTTTCTTT. It is translated as CAVQGQGNTEAFF. The gene calls are TRBV24-1 and TRBJ1-1; possibly TRBD1 for D (6 bases). Germline values: CDR1 KGHDR, CDR2 SFDVKD. Trimming took 12 bases from V and 1 from J, leaving 14 bases between them. CDR3 length equals 13 residues.

J is TRBJ2-3 and V is TRBV4-1; 7 bases align to TRBD2. Trimming removed 4 bases from V and 2 bases from J; junction bases left unmatched: 18. Germline V gives CDR1 MGHRA, CDR2 YSYEKL. The CDR3 contains 19 residues. Here the CDR3 reads CASSRLERGAGSNTDTQYF. CDR3 sequence (DNA): TGCGCCAGCAGCCGCCTCGAGAGGGGAGCGGGGTCGAACACAGATACGCAGTATTTT.

The chain carries TRBV11-3 and TRBJ2-5; D gene ambiguous. Trimming stripped 1 base from V and 2 bases from J, with 5 bases between. Germline V CDR1 and CDR2: SGHNT, YENEEA. The length of the CDR3 is 13 residues. CDR3 amino acids: CASSLVQQETQYF. DNA for the CDR3: TGTGCCAGCAGCTTAGTCCAGCAAGAGACCCAGTACTTC.

J is TRBJ2-7 and V is TRBV7-9; no clear D. CDR3 length: 13 amino acids. The germline gives CDR1 SEHNR, CDR2 FQNEAQ (reference sequence). Trimming removed 0 bases at V and 3 bases at J, with 6 bases between. DNA for the CDR3: TGTGCCAGCAGCTTAGCTACATACTACGAGCAGTACTTC. This gives the protein CASSLATYYEQYF.